Sequencing of this TCR beta chain was carried out in a study of blood T cell repertoires in COVID-19. Study-level information: Samples of COVID-19 (acute and convalescent) were obtained from the United States, Italy and Spain. The analysed material was cDNA or gDNA that came from T cells, B-cell-depleted T cells, or PBMCs.

Trimming shortened V by 3 bases and J by 0 bases, and 12 bases separated the two germline ends. The CDR3 totals 16 residues. The germline V gene encodes CDR1 LGHDT and CDR2 YNNKEL (reference sequence). Original handling: How many nucleated cells were present was estimated from reference gene primer amplification. Assay: immunoSEQ multiplex PCR; the TCRdb copy retains only in-frame clones and omits some. V and J calls and clone size are given by that table; D and trimming were obtained from the DNA. The table shows 75,000 to 100,000 clones, with 70% to 90% occurring only once. Material for sequencing was peripheral blood. This chain connects TRBV3-1 (or the pseudogene TRBV3-2) to TRBJ2-1, with a tentative D call TRBD2 (5 bases). This sequence was found in a human donor with acute or convalescent COVID-19. The donor label of this sample is uncertain. This CDR3 is CASSQNQRSSYNEQFF. The CDR3 nucleotides are TGTGCCAGCAGCCAGAATCAGCGGAGCTCCTACAATGAGCAGTTCTTC.